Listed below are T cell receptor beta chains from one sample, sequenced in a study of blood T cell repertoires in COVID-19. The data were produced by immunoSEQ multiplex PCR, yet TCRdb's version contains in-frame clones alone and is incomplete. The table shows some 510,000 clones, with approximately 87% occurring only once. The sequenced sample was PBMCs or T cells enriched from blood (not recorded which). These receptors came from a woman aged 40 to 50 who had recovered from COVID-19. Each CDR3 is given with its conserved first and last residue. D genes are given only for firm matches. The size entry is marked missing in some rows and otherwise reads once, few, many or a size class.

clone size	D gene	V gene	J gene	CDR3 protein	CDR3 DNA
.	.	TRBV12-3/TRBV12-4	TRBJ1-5	CASSLQGNQPQHF	TGTGCCAGCAGTTTACAGGGAAATCAGCCCCAGCATTTT
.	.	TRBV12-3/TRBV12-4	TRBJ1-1	CASSLGQAPEAFF	TGTGCCAGCAGTTTGGGTCAGGCCCCTGAAGCTTTCTTT
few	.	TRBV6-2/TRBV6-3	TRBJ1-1	CASSYPLTEAFF	TGTGCCAGCAGTTACCCCCTTACTGAAGCTTTCTTT
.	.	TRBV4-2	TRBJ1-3	CASSQTDSSGNTIYF	TGTGCCAGCAGCCAAACCGACAGCTCCGGAAACACCATATATTTT
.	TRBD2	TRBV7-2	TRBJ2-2	CASSRLATSGNTGELFF	TGTGCCAGCAGCCGGCTGGCGACTAGCGGGAACACCGGGGAGCTGTTTTTT
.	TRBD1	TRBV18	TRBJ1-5	CASSPDRSSQPQHF	TGTGCCAGCTCACCGGACAGGTCGAGTCAGCCCCAGCATTTT
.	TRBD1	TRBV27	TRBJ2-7	CASRRGTGTATYEQYF	TGTGCCAGCAGGAGGGGCACCGGGACAGCTACCTACGAGCAGTACTTC
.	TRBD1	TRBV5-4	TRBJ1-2	CASSSPGQGNYGYTF	TGTGCCAGCAGCTCTCCGGGACAGGGAAACTATGGCTACACCTTC
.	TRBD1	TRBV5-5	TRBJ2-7	CASSLSRGRVYEQYF	TGTGCCAGCAGCTTAAGCAGGGGGCGCGTCTACGAGCAGTACTTC
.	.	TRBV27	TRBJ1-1	CASRTRLNTEAFF	TGTGCCAGCAGGACCAGACTAAACACTGAAGCTTTCTTT
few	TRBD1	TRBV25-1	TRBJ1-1	CASSVRTGGNTEAFF	TGTGCCAGCAGTGTCCGGACAGGGGGAAACACTGAAGCTTTCTTT
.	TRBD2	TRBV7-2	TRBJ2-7	CASSDPGLANYEQYF	TGTGCCAGCAGCGATCCGGGACTAGCGAATTACGAGCAGTACTTC
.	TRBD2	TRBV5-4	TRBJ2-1	CASSLAGAHNEQFF	TGTGCCAGCAGCCTAGCGGGAGCCCACAATGAGCAGTTCTTC
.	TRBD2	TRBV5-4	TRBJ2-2	CASSSSGRAGSGELFF	TGTGCCAGCAGTTCCAGCGGGAGGGCCGGTTCCGGGGAGCTGTTTTTT
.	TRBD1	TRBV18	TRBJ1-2	CASSVQGGDYGYTF	TGTGCCAGCTCAGTCCAGGGGGGCGACTATGGCTACACCTTC
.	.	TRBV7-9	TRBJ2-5	CASSLAGSPETQYF	TGTGCCAGCAGTTTAGCCGGGAGTCCCGAGACCCAGTACTTC
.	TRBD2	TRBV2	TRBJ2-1	CASRKLAGVRRDEQFF	TGTGCCAGCAGGAAACTAGCGGGAGTAAGGCGGGATGAGCAGTTCTTC
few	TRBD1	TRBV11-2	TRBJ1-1	CASSLKRGQGSTEAFF	TGTGCCAGCAGCTTAAAGCGGGGACAGGGATCCACTGAAGCTTTCTTT
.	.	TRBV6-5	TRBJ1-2	CASSYLGRVGYTF	TGTGCCAGCAGTTACCTCGGCAGGGTGGGCTACACCTTC
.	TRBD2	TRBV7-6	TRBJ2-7	CASSQGTSGVSYEQYF	TGTGCCAGCAGCCAGGGGACTAGCGGGGTCTCCTACGAGCAGTACTTC
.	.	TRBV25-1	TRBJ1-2	CASGGGFPYGYTF	TGTGCCAGCGGAGGTGGATTTCCCTATGGCTACACCTTC
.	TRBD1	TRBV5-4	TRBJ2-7	CASSLTTGYEQYF	TGTGCCAGCAGCCTTACGACAGGGTACGAGCAGTACTTC
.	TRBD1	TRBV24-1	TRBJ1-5	CATSDSTGDSQPQHF	TGTGCCACCAGTGATTCAACAGGGGATAGCCAGCCCCAGCATTTT
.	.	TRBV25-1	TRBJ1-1	CASGRGTEAFF	TGTGCCAGCGGAAGAGGGACTGAAGCTTTCTTT
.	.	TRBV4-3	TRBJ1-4	CASSQESWGGEKLFF	TGCGCCAGCAGCCAAGAAAGTTGGGGCGGCGAAAAACTGTTTTTT
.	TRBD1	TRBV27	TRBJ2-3	CASSFYRGQVDTQYF	TGTGCCAGCAGTTTCTACAGGGGGCAGGTAGATACGCAGTATTTT
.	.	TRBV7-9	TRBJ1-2	CASSFGERAYGYTF	TGTGCCAGCAGCTTCGGGGAACGGGCTTATGGCTACACCTTC
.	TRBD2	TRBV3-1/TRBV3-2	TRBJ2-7	CASSQGEVAGTSPGF	TGTGCCAGCAGCCAAGGGGAGGTAGCGGGGACTTCCCCTGGCTTC
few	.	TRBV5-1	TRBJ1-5	CASSFGGHNQPQHF	TGCGCCAGCAGCTTTGGCGGCCACAATCAGCCCCAGCATTTT
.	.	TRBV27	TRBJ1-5	CASSLGGVSQPQHF	TGTGCCAGCAGTTTGGGGGGAGTTAGTCAGCCCCAGCATTTT
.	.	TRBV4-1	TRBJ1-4	CASSSDGGQDEKLFF	TGCGCCAGCTCCTCAGACGGGGGGCAGGATGAAAAACTGTTTTTT
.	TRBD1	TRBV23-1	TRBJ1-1	CASRGTGRNTEAFF	TGCGCCAGCAGGGGGACAGGGAGGAACACTGAAGCTTTCTTT
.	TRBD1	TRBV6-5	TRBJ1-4	CASGQGLREKLFF	TGTGCCAGCGGACAGGGTCTTCGTGAAAAACTGTTTTTT
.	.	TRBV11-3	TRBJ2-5	CASSPSVLETQYF	TGTGCCAGCAGCCCGTCCGTACTCGAGACCCAGTACTTC
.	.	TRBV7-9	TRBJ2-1	CASSFLQGYNEQFF	TGTGCCAGCAGCTTTCTCCAGGGCTACAATGAGCAGTTCTTC